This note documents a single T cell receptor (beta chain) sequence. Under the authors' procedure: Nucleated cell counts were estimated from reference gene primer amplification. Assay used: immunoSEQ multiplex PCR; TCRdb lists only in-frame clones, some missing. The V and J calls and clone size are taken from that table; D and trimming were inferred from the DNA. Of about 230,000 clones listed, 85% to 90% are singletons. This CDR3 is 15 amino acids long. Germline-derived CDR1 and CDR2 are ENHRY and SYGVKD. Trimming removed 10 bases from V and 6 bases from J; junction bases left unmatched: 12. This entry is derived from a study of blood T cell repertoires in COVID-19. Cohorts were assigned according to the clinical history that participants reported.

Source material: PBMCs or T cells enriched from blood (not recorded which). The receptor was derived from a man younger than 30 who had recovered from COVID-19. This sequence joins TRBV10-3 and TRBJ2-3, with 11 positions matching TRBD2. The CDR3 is CATLNSGGALDTQYF. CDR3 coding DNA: TGTGCCACCTTAAATAGCGGGGGGGCCCTGGATACGCAGTATTTT.